The rows below give T cell receptor beta chains drawn from one sample of a study of T cell repertoires in cytomegalovirus infection. TCRdb reprocessed the reads with MiXCR, giving one entry per CDR3 protein. In the table there are 700,000 to 850,000 distinct CDR3 sequences, 32% of which are singletons. Antigens of these TCRs are unknown. Sequencing was performed on cultured CD8+ T cells from PBMCs, taken from culture after CMV antigen stimulation. Receptors originate from a human donor in good health (CMV status not recorded). Some clones in this sample may be carry-over from other donors' samples. CDR3s include the opening cysteine and the closing phenylalanine or tryptophan. The order of the fields is clone size, J gene, V gene, D gene, CDR3 protein, CDR3 DNA. A D gene is named only where the DNA matches it firmly. Expanded clones are given a class, and other clones once, few, many or no size at all.

few TRBJ2-3 TRBV7-2 TRBD2 CASSAWTSGGHTDTQYF TGTGCCAGCAGCGCGTGGACTAGCGGGGGACACACAGATACGCAGTATTTT
. TRBJ1-2 TRBV10-3 . CAISETWTVQNGYTF TGTGCCATCAGTGAGACCTGGACAGTTCAGAATGGTTACACCTTC
few TRBJ1-1 TRBV6-5 . CASSYPGLEAFF TGTGCCAGCAGTTACCCGGGCCTTGAAGCTTTCTTT
few TRBJ1-1 TRBV25-1 TRBD1 CASSVNRDRGKAFF TGTGCCAGCAGTGTCAACCGGGACAGGGGGAAAGCTTTCTTT
. TRBJ2-2 TRBV28 . CASRTREQGSTGELFF TGTGCCAGCAGGACAAGAGAACAGGGAAGCACCGGGGAGCTGTTTTTT
. TRBJ2-2 TRBV4-1 TRBD1 CASSHTGTGTGELFF TGCGCCAGCAGCCACACCGGGACAGGGACCGGGGAGCTGTTTTTT
many TRBJ2-1 TRBV7-2 TRBD2 CASSIGTSGLNEQFF TGTGCCAGCAGCATTGGGACTAGCGGCCTAAATGAGCAGTTCTTC
few TRBJ2-2 TRBV27 . CASSHVGATGELFF TGTGCCAGCAGTCACGTGGGGGCCACCGGGGAGCTGTTTTTT
. TRBJ2-5 TRBV4-3 TRBD2 CASSQEAAGALREETQYF TGCGCCAGCAGCCAAGAGGCAGCGGGGGCTCTCCGGGAAGAGACCCAGTACTTC
. TRBJ2-5 TRBV7-9 . CASSLISGTQETQYF TGTGCCAGCAGCTTGATAAGTGGGACTCAAGAGACCCAGTACTTC
. TRBJ1-2 TRBV6-5 . CASSYNVFKAEANYGYTF TGTGCCAGCAGTTACAATGTATTTAAGGCTGAGGCTAACTATGGCTACACCTTC
. TRBJ2-1 TRBV20-1 TRBD2 CSARFSSGSYNEQFF TGCAGTGCTAGATTTTCTAGCGGGAGCTACAATGAGCAGTTCTTC
few TRBJ2-1 TRBV6-2/TRBV6-3 TRBD2 CASTTTGGGANEQFF TGTGCCAGCACCACTACTGGCGGGGGGGCCAATGAGCAGTTCTTC
. TRBJ2-3 TRBV7-9 . CASSLRGRQVGGDTQYF TGTGCCAGCAGCTTAAGGGGGCGACAGGTCGGGGGAGATACGCAGTATTTT
few TRBJ2-5 TRBV7-9 . CASSLATGYMQETQYF TGTGCCAGCAGCTTAGCAACAGGGTACATGCAAGAGACCCAGTACTTC
. TRBJ1-2 TRBV27 . CASSNRYYGYTF TGTGCCAGCAGTAACAGATACTATGGCTACACCTTC
. TRBJ1-5 TRBV12-3/TRBV12-4 . CASSFATGEDSNQPQHF TGTGCCAGCAGTTTCGCGACAGGAGAGGATAGCAATCAGCCCCAGCATTTT
. TRBJ2-7 TRBV25-1 . CASSDPGHWHYEQYF TGTGCCAGCAGTGACCCGGGACACTGGCATTACGAGCAGTACTTC
many TRBJ2-7 TRBV6-6 . CASSYQEHSYEQYF TGTGCCAGCAGTTACCAGGAGCACTCCTACGAGCAGTACTTC
few TRBJ1-3 TRBV11-2 . CASSLDGILSRNTIYF TGTGCCAGCAGCTTAGACGGCATACTCTCTCGGAACACCATATATTTT
. TRBJ1-2 TRBV6-5 . CASSYGAMDYGYTF TGTGCCAGCAGTTACGGGGCTATGGACTATGGCTACACCTTC
. TRBJ1-2 TRBV27 . CASSHLTGPGYTF TGTGCCAGCAGTCATCTGACAGGCCCTGGCTACACCTTC
. TRBJ2-7 TRBV20-1 . CSARRAGQAYEQYF TGCAGTGCTAGAAGGGCAGGTCAGGCCTACGAGCAGTACTTC
many TRBJ1-4 TRBV7-6 . CASSVEAAKGEKLFF TGTGCCAGCAGCGTAGAGGCCGCGAAGGGTGAAAAACTGTTTTTT
. TRBJ1-2 TRBV7-9 . CASSLANGQGYGYTF TGTGCCAGCAGCTTAGCGAACGGTCAGGGCTATGGCTACACCTTC
. TRBJ1-4 TRBV20-1 . CSATRGRGGNEKLFF TGCAGTGCTACGCGAGGACGGGGCGGGAATGAAAAACTGTTTTTT
few TRBJ2-2 TRBV7-9 . CASRSGNTGELFF TGTGCCAGCCGCTCAGGGAACACCGGGGAGCTGTTTTTT
many TRBJ2-7 TRBV7-9 TRBD2 CASSDTSGAYEQYF TGTGCCAGCAGCGATACTAGCGGAGCCTACGAGCAGTACTTC
many TRBJ2-1 TRBV7-8 TRBD2 CASSLGTSGGQQFF TGTGCCAGCAGCTTGGGGACTAGCGGGGGGCAGCAGTTCTTC
. TRBJ1-3 TRBV15 TRBD1 CATSSSRGHGNTIYF TGTGCCACCAGCAGTTCGAGGGGGCATGGAAACACCATATATTTT
once TRBJ1-1 TRBV4-1 . CASSLRRDLNTEAFF TGCGCCAGCAGCCTACGACGAGACCTGAACACTGAAGCTTTCTTT
many TRBJ2-3 TRBV7-2 . CASSHGLDTDTQYF TGTGCCAGCAGCCACGGACTGGATACAGATACGCAGTATTTT
many TRBJ2-7 TRBV6-2/TRBV6-3 TRBD2 CASSRTSGGAEQYF TGTGCCAGCAGTCGGACTAGCGGGGGGGCCGAGCAGTACTTC
. TRBJ2-1 TRBV13 TRBD2 CANSLFSGGSYNEQFF TGTGCCAACAGCCTATTTAGCGGGGGCTCCTACAATGAGCAGTTCTTC
. TRBJ1-1 TRBV29-1 . CSVHLPLKGNTEAFF TGCAGCGTCCACCTCCCCTTGAAGGGGAACACTGAAGCTTTCTTT
. TRBJ1-1 TRBV9 . CASSGVGVRPNTEAFF TGTGCCAGCAGCGGGGTGGGAGTGAGGCCCAACACTGAAGCTTTCTTT
few TRBJ2-1 TRBV27 TRBD1 CASSLGMGQGKSEQFF TGTGCCAGCAGCCTAGGGATGGGACAGGGGAAGAGTGAGCAGTTCTTC
. TRBJ1-2 TRBV19 . CASSPLDGNYGYTF TGTGCCAGTAGTCCCCTCGACGGGAACTATGGCTACACCTTC
. TRBJ2-2 TRBV6-1 . CASRLLWQENTGELFF TGTGCCAGCAGACTTCTTTGGCAGGAAAACACCGGGGAGCTGTTTTTT
. TRBJ2-1 TRBV6-8 . CASSYSLGLEYNEQFF TGTGCCAGCAGTTACTCCCTAGGACTGGAATACAATGAGCAGTTCTTC
many TRBJ2-5 TRBV4-2 . CASSQEDVRQETQYF TGTGCCAGCAGCCAGGAAGACGTACGGCAAGAGACCCAGTACTTC
. TRBJ2-5 TRBV7-6 . CASSPPPGAWETRYF TGTGCCAGCAGCCCCCCTCCGGGGGCCTGGGAGACCCGGTACTTC
many TRBJ2-5 TRBV7-2 TRBD1 CASSPLDRAWETQYF TGTGCCAGCAGCCCCCTTGACAGGGCCTGGGAGACCCAGTACTTC
many TRBJ1-1 TRBV7-3 . CASSLDGSNTEAFF TGTGCCAGCAGCTTAGATGGGTCGAACACTGAAGCTTTCTTT
few TRBJ2-1 TRBV10-2 . CASSEGQSGVNEQFF TGCGCCAGCAGTGAGGGCCAGTCGGGGGTCAATGAGCAGTTCTTC
few TRBJ2-3 TRBV9 TRBD2 CASSGQRGGRDTQYF TGTGCCAGCAGCGGTCAGCGGGGGGGCAGAGATACGCAGTATTTT
. TRBJ2-2 TRBV5-6 . CASSLAAFMNTGELFF TGTGCCAGCAGCTTGGCAGCCTTCATGAACACCGGGGAGCTGTTTTTT
. TRBJ1-4 TRBV12-3/TRBV12-4 . CASSFWPSVREKLFF TGTGCCAGCAGTTTCTGGCCATCGGTACGGGAAAAACTGTTTTTT
. TRBJ2-7 TRBV19 TRBD1 CASSPDRGILYEQYF TGTGCCAGTAGTCCCGACAGGGGGATCCTTTACGAGCAGTACTTC
few TRBJ1-3 TRBV12-3/TRBV12-4 TRBD1 CASTGQGPPGNTIYF TGTGCCAGCACCGGACAGGGGCCACCTGGAAACACCATATATTTT
few TRBJ2-1 TRBV5-4 TRBD2 CASSPGGGAGEQFF TGTGCCAGCAGCCCGGGCGGGGGGGCCGGGGAGCAGTTCTTC
. TRBJ2-1 TRBV20-1 TRBD2 CSAFERGAPNEQFF TGCAGTGCTTTCGAGCGGGGGGCCCCCAATGAGCAGTTCTTC
. TRBJ2-1 TRBV27 TRBD2 CASSRARGGGYNEQFF TGTGCCAGCAGTAGGGCTCGGGGCGGGGGATACAATGAGCAGTTCTTC
. TRBJ1-2 TRBV24-1 . CATSDSVSNYGYTF TGTGCCACCAGTGATTCAGTGTCCAACTATGGCTACACCTTC
many TRBJ2-1 TRBV7-2 . CASSDMGSTGYNEQFF TGTGCCAGCAGCGATATGGGATCCACAGGTTACAATGAGCAGTTCTTC
many TRBJ1-3 TRBV7-2 . CASSLAGSYLRNTIYF TGTGCCAGCAGCTTAGCGGGATCCTATTTAAGAAACACCATATATTTT
. TRBJ2-7 TRBV7-4 . CASSPTGSSVYEQYF TGTGCCAGCAGCCCGACCGGGTCTTCTGTCTACGAGCAGTACTTC